These 9 T cell receptor beta chains were all obtained from the same sample, sequenced in a study of cytomegalovirus exposure and HLA in healthy donors. The PCR used 60 Vbeta and 13 Jbeta primers. The data were produced by immunoSEQ multiplex PCR, yet TCRdb's version contains in-frame clones alone and is incomplete. The sample records over 100,000 clones, about 80% being singletons. The sequenced material came from PBMCs. Receptors were obtained from a human donor in good health.

J is TRBJ1-2 and V is TRBV30; D call uncertain. Germline CDR1 GTSNPN, CDR2 SVGIG (reference sequence). The CDR3 consists of 15 residues. V was pared by 2 bases and J by 3 bases, with 16 bases between. The CDR3 reads CAWSPRKEGYYGYTF. The CDR3 region has the DNA TGTGCCTGGAGTCCCCGTAAAGAGGGCTACTATGGCTACACCTTC. Full variable domain (missing parts from reference TRBV30 and TRBJ1-2): SQTIHQWPATLVQPVGSPLSLECTVEGTSNPNLYWYRQAAGRGLQLLFYSVGIGQISSEVPQNLSASRPQDRQFILSSKKLLLSDSGFYLCAWSPRKEGYYGYTFGSGTRLTVV.

V gene TRBV2 combines with J gene TRBJ1-2; a weak D match, TRBD1 (6 bases). Looked up from germline, CDR1 is SNHLY and CDR2 is FYNNEI. The CDR3 totals 14 residues. V was clipped by 2 bases and J by 4 bases, with 11 bases between them. The CDR3 nucleotides read TGTGCCAGCAGTGAACAAGTAGGGGGCTATGGCTACACCTTC. Translating it yields CASSEQVGGYGYTF.

The rearrangement joins TRBV28 to TRBJ2-7, with D possibly being TRBD1 (6 bases). This CDR3 has 16 residues. Looked up from germline, CDR1 is MDHEN and CDR2 is SYDVKM. V lost 5 bases and J lost 3, with 20 bases in between. The CDR3 nucleotides read TGTGCCAGCAGTCCTATCACAGGGAAAGCCTTCTACGAGCAGTACTTC. Amino acids: CASSPITGKAFYEQYF.

This clone was recorded only once. This chain uses TRBV20-1 with TRBJ2-5; possible D gene TRBD1, 5 bases. Trimming removed 8 bases at V and 5 bases at J, with 12 bases between. The CDR3 extends over 11 amino acids. Germline lookup yields CDR1 DFQATT and CDR2 SNEGSKA (reference sequence). The CDR3 sequence is CSCRAWETQYF. In DNA, the CDR3 is TGCAGTTGCAGGGCTTGGGAGACCCAGTACTTC.

The chain is built from TRBV14 and TRBJ2-1; perhaps TRBD2 as D (6 bases). V lost 6 bases to trimming and J lost 7 bases, with 19 bases between them. This CDR3 is built from 15 residues. CDR1 and CDR2 from the germline V gene are SGHDN and FVKESK. The CDR3 DNA reads TGTGCCAGCAGTCCAACTGGGCCCGGGGGAAATGAGCAGTTCTTC. It yields the protein CASSPTGPGGNEQFF.

V is TRBV19 and J is TRBJ2-1; maybe TRBD2 (6 bases). The V end was cut by 7 bases, the J end by 6 bases, with 22 bases between. This CDR3 is built from 16 residues. In germline, CDR1 is LNHDA, CDR2 SQIVND (reference sequence). CDR3 nucleotides: TGTGCCAGTACCCCTCGCCCCGCGGGGAGAATCAATGAGCAGTTCTTC. This gives the protein CASTPRPAGRINEQFF.

V is TRBV28 and J is TRBJ2-7; perhaps TRBD1 as D (6 bases). The ends were cut back, 5 bases at V and 0 bases at J, with 11 bases in the middle. The germline V gene encodes CDR1 MDHEN and CDR2 SYDVKM. The CDR3 has 14 residues. CDR3 coding DNA: TGTGCCAGCAGTCCCACAGGGAACTCCTACGAGCAGTACTTC. Its translation: CASSPTGNSYEQYF.

This rearrangement joins TRBV28 to TRBJ2-7; no clear D. The CDR3 loop spans 14 amino acids. Germline V gene data show CDR1 as MDHEN and CDR2 as SYDVKM. V was shortened by 5 bases and J by 6 bases, with 17 bases between the two germline ends. The CDR3 loop reads CASSLVVPPGEQYF. The CDR3 bases are TGTGCCAGCAGTCTAGTCGTCCCGCCGGGCGAGCAGTACTTC.

J is TRBJ1-5 and V is TRBV5-8, with D maybe TRBD1 (5 bases). Trimming cost V 0 bases and J 5 bases, with 15 bases left between them. There are 16 residues in the CDR3. Germline CDR1 and CDR2: SGHTS and YDEGEE. This CDR3 reads CASSLEAGMSDQPQHF. In DNA form, the CDR3 reads TGTGCCAGCAGCTTGGAGGCAGGGATGAGCGATCAGCCCCAGCATTTT.